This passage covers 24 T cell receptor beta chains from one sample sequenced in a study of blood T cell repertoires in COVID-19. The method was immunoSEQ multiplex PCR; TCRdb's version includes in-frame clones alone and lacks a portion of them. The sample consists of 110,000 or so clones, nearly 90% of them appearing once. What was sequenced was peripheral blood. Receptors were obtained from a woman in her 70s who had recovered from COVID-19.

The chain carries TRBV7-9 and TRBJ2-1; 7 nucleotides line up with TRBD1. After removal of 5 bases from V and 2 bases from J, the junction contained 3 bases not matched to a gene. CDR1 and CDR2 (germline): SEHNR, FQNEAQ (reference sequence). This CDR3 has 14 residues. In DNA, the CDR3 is TGTGCCAGCAGCACCGGACAGGCCTACAATGAGCAGTTCTTC. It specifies CASSTGQAYNEQFF.

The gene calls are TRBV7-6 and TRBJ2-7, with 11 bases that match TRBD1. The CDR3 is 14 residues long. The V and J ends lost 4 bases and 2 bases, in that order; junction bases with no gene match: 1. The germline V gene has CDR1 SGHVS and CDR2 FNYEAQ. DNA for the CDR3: TGTGCCAGCAGCTGGGGACAGGGGGCCTACGAGCAGTACTTC. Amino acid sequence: CASSWGQGAYEQYF.

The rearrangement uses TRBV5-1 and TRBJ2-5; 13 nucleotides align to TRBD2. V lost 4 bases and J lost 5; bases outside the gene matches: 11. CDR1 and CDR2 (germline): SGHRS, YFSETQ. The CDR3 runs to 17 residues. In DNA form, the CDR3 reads TGCGCCAGCAGCAAGTCTTTAACTAGCGGGGGGGCGGAGACCCAGTACTTC. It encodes CASSKSLTSGGAETQYF.

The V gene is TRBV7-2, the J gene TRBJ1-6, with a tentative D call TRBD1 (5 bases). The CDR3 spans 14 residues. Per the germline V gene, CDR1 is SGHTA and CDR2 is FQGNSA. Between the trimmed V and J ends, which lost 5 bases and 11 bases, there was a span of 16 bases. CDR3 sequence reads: CASSLQEMRPPLHF. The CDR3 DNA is TGTGCCAGCAGCCTACAGGAAATGAGACCACCCCTCCACTTT.

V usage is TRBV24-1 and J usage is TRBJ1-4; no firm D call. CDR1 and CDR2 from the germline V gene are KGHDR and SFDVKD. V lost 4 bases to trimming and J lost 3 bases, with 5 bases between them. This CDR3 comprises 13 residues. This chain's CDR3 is CATSEQPNEKLFF. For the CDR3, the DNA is TGTGCCACCAGTGAACAGCCTAATGAAAAACTGTTTTTT.

CDR3 region: CAIMRDRSFSGRAYEQYF. The CDR3 region has the DNA TGTGCCATCATGAGGGACAGATCGTTTAGCGGGAGGGCCTACGAGCAGTACTTC. This chain connects TRBV10-3 to TRBJ2-7; 11 bases are a match to TRBD2. The CDR3 consists of 18 residues. CDR1 ENHRY and CDR2 SYGVKD come from the germline V gene. V shed 7 bases, J shed 2 bases, and the junction held 16 bases outside the gene matches.

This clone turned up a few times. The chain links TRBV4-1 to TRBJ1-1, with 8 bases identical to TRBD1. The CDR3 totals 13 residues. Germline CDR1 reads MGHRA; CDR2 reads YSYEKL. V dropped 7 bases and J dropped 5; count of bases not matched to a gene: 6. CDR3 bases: TGCGCCAGCATGGGGACAGGCCAAACTGAAGCTTTCTTT. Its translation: CASMGTGQTEAFF.

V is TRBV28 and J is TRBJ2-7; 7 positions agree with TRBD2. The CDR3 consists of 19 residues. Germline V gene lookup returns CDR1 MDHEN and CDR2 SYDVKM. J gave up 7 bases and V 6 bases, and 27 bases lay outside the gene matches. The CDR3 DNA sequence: TGTGCCAGCAGCCCGCGGGGGTTCGGGACGCTTCTACATGGGGAGGAGCAGTACTTC. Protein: CASSPRGFGTLLHGEEQYF.

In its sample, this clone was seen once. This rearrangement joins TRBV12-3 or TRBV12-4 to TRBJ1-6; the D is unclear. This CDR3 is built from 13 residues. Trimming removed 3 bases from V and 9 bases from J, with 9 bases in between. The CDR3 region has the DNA TGTGCCAGCAGTTTTGGGAGAGGTTCACCCCTCCACTTT. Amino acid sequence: CASSFGRGSPLHF.

This chain's CDR3 is CASRDRGNSPLHF. DNA for the CDR3: TGTGCCAGCAGGGACAGGGGGAATTCACCCCTCCACTTT. This chain connects TRBV2 to TRBJ1-6; TRBD1 agrees at 10 bases. The germline V gene has CDR1 SNHLY and CDR2 FYNNEI. The CDR3 extends over 13 amino acids. V trimming: 6 bases; J trimming: 7 bases; junction bases outside the gene matches: 0.

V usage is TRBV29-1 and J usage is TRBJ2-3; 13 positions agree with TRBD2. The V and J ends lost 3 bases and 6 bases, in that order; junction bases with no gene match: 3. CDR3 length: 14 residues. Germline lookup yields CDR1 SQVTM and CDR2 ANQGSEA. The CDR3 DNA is TGCAGCGTTGAGACTAGCGGGGGGCGGGATACGCAGTATTTT. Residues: CSVETSGGRDTQYF.

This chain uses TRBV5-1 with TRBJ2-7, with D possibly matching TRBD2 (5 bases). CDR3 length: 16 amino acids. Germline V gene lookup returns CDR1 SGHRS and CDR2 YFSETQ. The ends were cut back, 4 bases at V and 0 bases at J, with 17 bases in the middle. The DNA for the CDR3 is TGCGCCAGCAGCCTTCATCTACCGGGGAGCTCCTACGAGCAGTACTTC. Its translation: CASSLHLPGSSYEQYF.

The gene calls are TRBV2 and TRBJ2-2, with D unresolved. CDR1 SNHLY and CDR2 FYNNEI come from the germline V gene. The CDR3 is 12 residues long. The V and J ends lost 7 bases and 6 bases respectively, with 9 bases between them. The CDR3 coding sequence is TGTGCCAGCACCTACCTCTCCGGGGAGCTGTTTTTT. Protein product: CASTYLSGELFF.

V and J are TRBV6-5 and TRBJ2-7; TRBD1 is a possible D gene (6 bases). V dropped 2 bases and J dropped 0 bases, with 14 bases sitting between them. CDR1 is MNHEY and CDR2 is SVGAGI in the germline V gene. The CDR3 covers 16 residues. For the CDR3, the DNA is TGTGCCAGCAGTTACCCCCCGGACAGCCCCTCCTACGAGCAGTACTTC. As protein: CASSYPPDSPSYEQYF.

The CDR3 DNA reads as TGTGCCAGCAGTTCGGGGGGGATCGAGCAGTACTTC. Amino acid sequence: CASSSGGIEQYF. The J gene is TRBJ2-7, the V gene TRBV28; 8 bases line up with TRBD2. V was pared by 4 bases and J by 6 bases, with 2 bases of the junction left unmatched. From germline, CDR1 is MDHEN and CDR2 SYDVKM. This CDR3 region has 12 residues.

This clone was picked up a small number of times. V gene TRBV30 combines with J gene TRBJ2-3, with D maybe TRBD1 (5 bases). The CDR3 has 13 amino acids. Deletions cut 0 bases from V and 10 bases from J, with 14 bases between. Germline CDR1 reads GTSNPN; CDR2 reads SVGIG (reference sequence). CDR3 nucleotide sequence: TGTGCCTGGAGTGTAGGAAGTCTAGGGGCGCAGTATTTT. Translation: CAWSVGSLGAQYF.

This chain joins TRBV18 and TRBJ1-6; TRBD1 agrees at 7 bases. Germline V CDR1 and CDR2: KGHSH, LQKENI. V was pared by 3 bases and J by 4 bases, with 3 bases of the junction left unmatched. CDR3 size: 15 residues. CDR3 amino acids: CASSPPGQYNSPLHF. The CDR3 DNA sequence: TGTGCCAGCTCACCCCCGGGACAGTATAATTCACCCCTCCACTTT.

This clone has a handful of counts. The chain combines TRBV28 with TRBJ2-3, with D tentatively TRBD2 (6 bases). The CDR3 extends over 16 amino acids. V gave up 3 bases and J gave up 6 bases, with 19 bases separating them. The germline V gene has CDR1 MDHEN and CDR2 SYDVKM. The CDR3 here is CASSFFSGSGHDTQYF. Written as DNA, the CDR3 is TGTGCCAGCAGTTTTTTTAGCGGCTCCGGGCACGATACGCAGTATTTT.

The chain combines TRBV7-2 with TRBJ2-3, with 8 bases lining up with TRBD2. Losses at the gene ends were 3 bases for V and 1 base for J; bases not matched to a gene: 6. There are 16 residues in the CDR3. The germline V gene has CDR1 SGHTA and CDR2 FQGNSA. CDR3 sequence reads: CASSFLGRGGTDTQYF. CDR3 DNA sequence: TGTGCCAGCAGCTTCCTCGGGCGGGGGGGCACAGATACGCAGTATTTT.

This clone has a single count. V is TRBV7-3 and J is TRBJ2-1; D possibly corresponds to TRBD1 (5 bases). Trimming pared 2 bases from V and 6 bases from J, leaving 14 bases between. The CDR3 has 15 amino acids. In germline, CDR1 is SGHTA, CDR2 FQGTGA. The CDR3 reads CASSLEAGYINEQFF. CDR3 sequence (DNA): TGTGCCAGCAGCTTAGAGGCAGGGTACATCAATGAGCAGTTCTTC. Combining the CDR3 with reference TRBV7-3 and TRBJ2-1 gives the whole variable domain GAGVSQTPSNKVTEKGKYVELRCDPISGHTALYWYRQSLGQGPEFLIYFQGTGAADDSGLPNDRFFAVRPEGSVSTLKIQRTERGDSAVYLCASSLEAGYINEQFFGPGTRLTVL.

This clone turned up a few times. CDR3 sequence (DNA): TGTGCCAGCAGTTTTCCGATGATGGTAGCGGGGCCATACAATGAGCAGTTCTTC. Translation gives CASSFPMMVAGPYNEQFF. This chain joins TRBV28 and TRBJ2-1; the match to TRBD2 covers 8 bases. Germline loops: CDR1 MDHEN, CDR2 SYDVKM. The CDR3 covers 18 residues. After removal of 3 bases from V and 4 bases from J, the junction contained 14 bases not matched to a gene.

The CDR3 loop reads CASSGTGAHGYTF. In DNA form, the CDR3 reads TGTGCCAGCAGCGGGACAGGGGCCCATGGCTACACCTTC. The chain uses TRBV9 and TRBJ1-2; TRBD1 agrees at 9 bases. Germline V lookup: CDR1 SGDLS, CDR2 YYNGEE. The CDR3 consists of 13 residues. V lost 3 bases and J lost 6; bases outside the gene matches: 3.

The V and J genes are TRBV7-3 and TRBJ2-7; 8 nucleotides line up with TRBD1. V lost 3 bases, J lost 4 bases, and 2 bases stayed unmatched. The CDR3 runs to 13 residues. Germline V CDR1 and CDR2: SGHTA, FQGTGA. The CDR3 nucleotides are TGTGCCAGCAGCTTTGGGGACAGGTACGAGCAGTACTTC. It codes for CASSFGDRYEQYF.

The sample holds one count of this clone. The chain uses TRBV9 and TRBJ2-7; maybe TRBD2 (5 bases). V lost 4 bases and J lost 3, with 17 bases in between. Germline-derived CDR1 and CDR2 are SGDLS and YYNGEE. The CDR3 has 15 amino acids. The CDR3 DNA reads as TGTGCCAGCAGCCCCTCGGAGCGGTTGAACTACGAGCAGTACTTC. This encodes CASSPSERLNYEQYF.